This T cell receptor beta chain was documented in a study of regulatory T cells in long-lasting Graves disease. A note on this clonotype: The antigen is unknown.

Sample time point: newly diagnosed GD, antithyroid drugs for less than 3 months. From RNA extracted from PBMCs, the TCR library was made. Patients were from an endocrinology department in Xi'an, China. There are 13 residues in the CDR3. Germline V gene data show CDR1 as SGHTA and CDR2 as FQGNSA. Trimming cost V 7 bases and J 12 bases, with 16 bases left between them. TCR beta libraries were built with iRepertoire HTBI primers and Arm-PCR of CDR3 regions. Each CDR3 protein is one row after TCRdb ran MiXCR on the multiplex PCR reads. The table lists about 470,000 distinct CDR3 sequences, 16% of them singletons, with 10% to 15% in the top ten. General study points: New patients shared fewer public clonotypes (around 880) than persistent patients did (about 3,000).

These data were also reused for a study on T cells in Graves' hyperthyroidism and ophthalmopathy.

The sample consisted of peripheral blood mononuclear cells (PBMCs), taken at new diagnosis, from a patient treated with antithyroid drugs. This receptor was identified in a man aged 35 to 55 with Graves disease. This chain connects TRBV7-2 to TRBJ1-6; D remains ambiguous. DNA for the CDR3: TGTGCCAGCAAATCCGGGGAGGAGTTACCCCTCCACTTT. Its translation: CASKSGEELPLHF.